The clone carrying this T cell receptor beta chain turned up a few times. The data were obtained in a study of Graves' ophthalmopathy and Graves' hyperthyroidism. RNA transcripts served as template for amplifying TCR beta CDR3 sequences. HTBI primers primed a first-round RT-PCR, and a second-round multiplex PCR followed. TCRdb re-analysed the multiplex PCR reads in MiXCR, keeping a single row per CDR3 protein. The sample lists roughly 400,000 distinct CDR3 sequences, 15% to 20% occurring once. The receptor comes from an adult woman with stable Graves' hyperthyroidism. The sample taken for sequencing was peripheral blood.

The CDR3 DNA is TGTGCCAGCAGCGGGGGATCTAGCGGAGGGGGTTCCTACGAGCAGTACTTC. Its protein product is CASSGGSSGGGSYEQYF. The V call is TRBV7-4, the J call TRBJ2-7, with a possible D match to TRBD2 (7 bases). The CDR3 covers 17 residues. Trimming took off 5 bases at V and 1 base at J, with 21 bases between the two ends. Germline V gene sequence: CDR1 SGHVT, CDR2 SQSDAQ.